This TCR beta chain was obtained from a study of T cell changes during pregnancy in multiple sclerosis. Method: immunoSEQ multiplex PCR; TCRdb's copy keeps in-frame clones and lacks some. The sample carries tens of thousands of clones, 80% to 95% recorded once. Germline CDR1 SGHNT, CDR2 YENEEA. The CDR3 consists of 14 residues. V was clipped by 9 bases and J by 1 base, with 14 bases between them. The chain has TRBV11-3 and TRBJ2-3; D possibly corresponds to TRBD1 (6 bases). The clonotype was recovered from a female donor with multiple sclerosis, enrolled in a pregnancy study. Sequencing was performed on peripheral blood, taken in the first trimester of pregnancy. The CDR3 here is CASARGYRTDTQYF. The CDR3 DNA reads TGTGCCAGTGCAAGGGGGTACCGCACAGATACGCAGTATTTT.